This T cell receptor (beta chain) was identified during a study of blood T cell repertoires in COVID-19. Study details: COVID-19 samples from acute and convalescent phases originated in the United States, Italy and Spain. T cells, B-cell-depleted T cells, or PBMCs provided the cDNA or gDNA that served as material.

This CDR3 is 13 amino acids long. The V gene lost 4 bases and the J gene lost 3 bases, with 10 bases spanning the gap. Germline V gives CDR1 SGHDN, CDR2 FVKESK. In the study's own analysis: Reference gene primers were amplified, and this amplification served to estimate nucleated cell counts. Clones were read by immunoSEQ multiplex PCR, and TCRdb kept only the in-frame ones, dropping some. The DNA was the basis for D and trimming; V, J and clone size are from that table. Of about 280,000 clones listed, approximately 84% are singletons. The sequenced sample was peripheral blood. The rearrangement uses TRBV14 and TRBJ2-7; D is undetermined. The TCR originated in a woman under 40 who had recovered from COVID-19. This CDR3 reads CASSPQAGYEQYF. For the CDR3, the DNA is TGTGCCAGCAGCCCCCAGGCCGGCTACGAGCAGTACTTC.